The present entry profiles one TCR beta chain with its context. The participants were between roughly 18 and 89 years old and came from roughly 24 US areas. Researchers sorted participants into cohorts using their self-reported clinical history. What the recovered Cohort 3 donors had was two negative PCRs, clearance, or symptom resolution. This entry belongs to a study of blood T cell repertoires in COVID-19. Trimming stripped 6 bases from V and 1 base from J, with 12 bases between. Germline CDR1 SQVTM, CDR2 ANQGSEA. This CDR3 region has 13 residues. In the source study's methods: By means of reference gene primer amplification, nucleated cell counts were estimated. Assay: immunoSEQ multiplex PCR; the TCRdb copy retains only in-frame clones and omits some. The DNA gave D and trimming, while V, J and clone size come from that table. The sample shows a few hundred thousand clones, 85% to 90% of them seen only once.

This receptor was obtained from a man between 25 and 39 years old who had recovered from COVID-19. Sequencing was done on a sample of PBMCs or T cells enriched from blood (not recorded which). The chain carries TRBV29-1 and TRBJ2-5; perhaps TRBD1 as D (5 bases). CDR3 loop: CSVYRGGQETQYF. CDR3 DNA sequence: TGCAGCGTGTATAGGGGTGGCCAAGAGACCCAGTACTTC.